The 23 T cell receptor beta chains in this list originate from one sample, sequenced in a study of T cell responses to AZD1222 COVID-19 vaccine. Using immunoSEQ multiplex PCR, the repertoire was profiled, and TCRdb retains in-frame clones only, with some absent. The sample consists of 100,000 to 150,000 clones, 87% of them appearing once. The source material was peripheral blood, sampled on day 0 of AZD1222 vaccination. The receptor source for this set is an adult in good health.

The chain uses TRBV6-5 and TRBJ1-2; tentative D call: TRBD1 (5 bases). The CDR3 has 16 residues. Germline CDR1 is MNHEY and CDR2 is SVGAGI. The V gene lost 2 bases and the J gene lost 2 bases, with 15 bases spanning the gap. The CDR3 region has the DNA TGTGCCAGCAGTTACAGTCGGACACTTCTCAACTATGGCTACACCTTC. Translating gives CASSYSRTLLNYGYTF.

The chain has TRBV19 and TRBJ2-1, with 10 positions matching TRBD1. V trimming: 4 bases; J trimming: 7 bases; junction bases outside the gene matches: 4. Germline V CDR1 and CDR2: LNHDA, SQIVND (reference sequence). CDR3 size: 14 residues. The CDR3 sequence: CASSKGDRGNEQFF. As DNA, the CDR3 is TGTGCCAGTAGTAAAGGGGACAGGGGTAATGAGCAGTTCTTC.

Only one count was recorded for this clone. V gene TRBV20-1 combines with J gene TRBJ1-6, with 9 bases aligning to TRBD1. In germline, CDR1 is DFQATT, CDR2 SNEGSKA (reference sequence). The V gene end was trimmed by 3 bases and the J gene end by 7 bases; junction bases not matched to a gene: 7. The length of the CDR3 is 15 residues. As DNA, the CDR3 is TGCAGTGCTAGTTTACAGGGGGCGCGAAATTCACCCCTCCACTTT. Its translation is CSASLQGARNSPLHF.

The CDR3 nucleotides are TGTGCCAGCAGTTTTTCGACAGCCGAAAGTGATACGCAGTATTTT. Its protein product is CASSFSTAESDTQYF. This chain links TRBV28 with TRBJ2-3; a weak D match, TRBD1 (5 bases). The CDR3 has 15 residues. From germline, CDR1 is MDHEN and CDR2 SYDVKM. V was clipped by 3 bases and J by 6 bases, with 16 bases between them.

The rearrangement links TRBV18 to TRBJ2-7, with 10 bases that match TRBD1. The germline V gene has CDR1 KGHSH and CDR2 LQKENI. Trimming took 0 bases from V and 5 from J; bases not matched to a gene: 4. CDR3 size: 15 residues. The CDR3 DNA is TGTGCCAGCTCACCACCGACAGGGGGCTGGGACGAGCAGTACTTC. Translation: CASSPPTGGWDEQYF.

This clone appeared a single time. The CDR3 region has the DNA TGTGCCAGCAGTTTAGCCGTAAGGGGGCGATGGGTCAGCCCCCAGCATTTT. Amino acid sequence: CASSLAVRGRWVSPQHF. The gene calls are TRBV27 and TRBJ1-5; 7 nucleotides align to TRBD1. Germline V gene sequence: CDR1 MNHEY, CDR2 SMNVEV (reference sequence). V was clipped by 2 bases and J by 10 bases; unmatched bases: 17. CDR3 length equals 17 residues.

The V gene is TRBV24-1, the J gene TRBJ1-6; D uncertain. Trimming shortened V by 4 bases and J by 4 bases, and 4 bases separated the two germline ends. The CDR3 contains 13 residues. In germline, CDR1 is KGHDR, CDR2 SFDVKD. The CDR3 nucleotides read TGTGCCACCAGTGAGCAGTATAATTCACCCCTCCACTTT. Translated: CATSEQYNSPLHF.

The chain uses TRBV3-1 (or the pseudogene TRBV3-2) and TRBJ2-3, with 7 bases matching TRBD1. This CDR3 comprises 17 residues. CDR1 is LGHDT and CDR2 is YNNKEL in the germline V gene (reference sequence). V dropped 4 bases and J dropped 4; count of bases not matched to a gene: 14. DNA of the CDR3: TGTGCCAGCAGCCGCAGGACGACAGGGTTTGGCGCAGATACGCAGTATTTT. Translating gives CASSRRTTGFGADTQYF.

This clone was detected only once. This chain uses TRBV11-2 with TRBJ1-1; weak D call: TRBD1 (5 bases). Per germline, CDR1 SGHAT and CDR2 FQNNGV. The CDR3 runs 13 residues. Trimming shortened V by 5 bases and J by 5 bases, and 12 bases separated the two germline ends. The CDR3 DNA reads TGTGCCAGCAGCCCGACAGTGGCAACTGAAGCTTTCTTT. Its translation is CASSPTVATEAFF. The full variable domain, in which reference TRBV11-2 and TRBJ1-1 provide the parts outside the CDR3, is EAGVAQSPRYKIIEKRQSVAFWCNPISGHATLYWYQQILGQGPKLLIQFQNNGVVDDSQLPKDRFSAERLKGVDSTLKIQPAKLEDSAVYLCASSPTVATEAFFGQGTRLTVV.

The gene calls are TRBV13 and TRBJ1-2, with D possibly matching TRBD1 (6 bases). Germline V gene lookup returns CDR1 PRHDT and CDR2 FYEKMQ (reference sequence). The CDR3 loop spans 15 amino acids. V gave up 5 bases and J gave up 4 bases, with 17 bases separating them. Written as DNA, the CDR3 is TGTGCCAGCAGCGAAAGGACAGTATCGGCCTATGGCTACACCTTC. Protein product: CASSERTVSAYGYTF. Drawing the rest from reference TRBV13 and TRBJ1-2, the complete variable domain is AAGVIQSPRHLIKEKRETATLKCYPIPRHDTVYWYQQGPGQDPQFLISFYEKMQSDKGSIPDRFSAQQFSDYHSELNMSSLELGDSALYFCASSERTVSAYGYTFGSGTRLTVV.

The V call is TRBV18, the J call TRBJ1-2, with D hard to call. CDR3 length: 14 residues. Trimming stripped 3 bases from V and 6 bases from J, with 14 bases between. Germline V gene data show CDR1 as KGHSH and CDR2 as LQKENI. The CDR3 loop is CASSPPGLRDGYTF. The CDR3 DNA reads as TGTGCCAGCTCACCTCCGGGCCTGCGTGATGGCTACACCTTC.

The gene calls are TRBV5-1 and TRBJ1-4; 9 bases match TRBD1. V trimming: 2 bases; J trimming: 3 bases; junction bases outside the gene matches: 2. The CDR3 totals 15 residues. The V gene's germline CDR1 is SGHRS and CDR2 YFSETQ. CDR3 in amino acids: CASSLQGAPNEKLFF. The CDR3 nucleotides read TGCGCCAGCAGCTTACAGGGGGCGCCTAATGAAAAACTGTTTTTT.

The chain combines TRBV15 with TRBJ2-1; 10 nucleotides align to TRBD2. Looked up from germline, CDR1 is LNHNV and CDR2 is YYDKDF (reference sequence). V lost 6 bases, J lost 0 bases, and 5 bases stayed unmatched. The CDR3 loop spans 16 amino acids. The CDR3 region is CATSRSGGASYNEQFF. The CDR3 DNA is TGTGCCACCAGTCGGAGCGGGGGGGCCTCCTACAATGAGCAGTTCTTC.

The chain is built from TRBV24-1 and TRBJ2-1; a weak D match, TRBD2 (5 bases). Trimming cost V 10 bases and J 4 bases, with 7 bases left between them. Germline lookup yields CDR1 KGHDR and CDR2 SFDVKD. The CDR3 sequence is 11 residues long. The CDR3 region has the DNA TGTGCCACAGCGGAATACAATGAGCAGTTCTTC. Translated: CATAEYNEQFF.

This clone showed up just a few times. The CDR3 loop is CASSHLPGSYEQYF. The DNA for the CDR3 is TGTGCCAGCAGCCACCTCCCCGGGAGCTACGAGCAGTACTTC. The chain couples TRBV3-1 (or the pseudogene TRBV3-2) to TRBJ2-7, with TRBD2 as a possible D gene (6 bases). Trimming shortened V by 3 bases and J by 3 bases, and 12 bases separated the two germline ends. The CDR3 extends over 14 amino acids. Germline loops: CDR1 LGHDT, CDR2 YNNKEL (reference sequence).

This clone was found once. The chain couples TRBV11-3 to TRBJ1-6; D possibly corresponds to TRBD1 (6 bases). The CDR3 consists of 15 residues. The germline V and J ends were trimmed by 5 bases and 4 bases, with 12 bases remaining between them. Germline V gene sequence: CDR1 SGHNT, CDR2 YENEEA. The CDR3 spells CASSLTGSYNSPLHF. The CDR3 DNA reads TGTGCCAGCAGCCTTACAGGGTCGTATAATTCACCCCTCCACTTT.

V usage is TRBV7-2 and J usage is TRBJ2-3; 8 nucleotides match TRBD2. V lost 4 bases and J lost 0; bases outside the gene matches: 6. The V gene's germline CDR1 is SGHTA and CDR2 FQGNSA. The CDR3 has 16 residues. CDR3 nucleotides: TGTGCCAGCAGCTCTCGGGGGGGTGTCAGCACAGATACGCAGTATTTT. Its protein product is CASSSRGGVSTDTQYF.

The chain joins TRBV5-1 to TRBJ1-4; D remains ambiguous. This CDR3 has 17 residues. Trimming stripped 0 bases from V and 3 bases from J, with 15 bases between. Germline V lookup: CDR1 SGHRS, CDR2 YFSETQ. DNA for the CDR3: TGCGCCAGCAGCTTGGAGGTTAGCGGGTCCTCTAATGAAAAACTGTTTTTT. Its translation: CASSLEVSGSSNEKLFF.

The chain carries TRBV10-2 and TRBJ2-2; D could derive from TRBD1 or TRBD2 (5 bases each). This CDR3 comprises 13 residues. The V and J ends lost 11 bases and 2 bases respectively, with 12 bases between them. Germline V CDR1 and CDR2: WSHSY, SAAADI. In nucleotides, the CDR3 is TGCGCCGGTTCCAGGGACAACACCGGGGAGCTGTTTTTT. The encoded protein is CAGSRDNTGELFF.

The J gene is TRBJ1-5, the V gene TRBV19; 7 bases agree with TRBD1. The V segment lost 5 bases and the J segment 4 bases; nucleotides outside the gene matches: 5. The germline V gene encodes CDR1 LNHDA and CDR2 SQIVND (reference sequence). The CDR3 covers 14 residues. DNA for the CDR3: TGTGCCAGTAGTCCCTGGGACAGAAATCAGCCCCAGCATTTT. This gives the protein CASSPWDRNQPQHF.

This clone was recorded a few times. The rearrangement joins TRBV6-2 or TRBV6-3 to TRBJ1-2; 11 nucleotides line up with TRBD1. Looked up from germline, CDR1 is MNHEY and CDR2 is SVGEGT. The CDR3 totals 15 residues. The ends lost 2 bases at V and 4 bases at J; junction bases unmatched: 3. Here the CDR3 reads CASSYAGTGGYGYTF. The CDR3 DNA follows: TGTGCCAGCAGTTACGCCGGGACAGGGGGCTATGGCTACACCTTC.

The chain has TRBV4-1 and TRBJ2-7; unclear D gene. CDR3 length: 17 residues. CDR1 is MGHRA, CDR2 YSYEKL, per germline. V lost 0 bases to trimming and J lost 2 bases, with 17 bases between them. The CDR3 sequence: CASSQDPNGLRTYEQYF. CDR3 DNA: TGCGCCAGCAGCCAAGATCCGAACGGCCTCCGAACCTACGAGCAGTACTTC.

The V gene is TRBV6-5, the J gene TRBJ2-7, with D possibly being TRBD1 (6 bases). Deletions cut 5 bases from V and 1 base from J, with 15 bases between. CDR3 length: 15 residues. Germline V gene lookup returns CDR1 MNHEY and CDR2 SVGAGI. The DNA of the CDR3 is TGTGCCAGCAGTCCCTACTCTGACAGGTCCTACGAGCAGTACTTC. This translates into CASSPYSDRSYEQYF.